The 10 T cell receptor beta chains below were found in one sample sequenced in a study of T cells in Graves' hyperthyroidism and ophthalmopathy. RNA transcripts were the template for amplifying TCR beta CDR3 regions. HTBI primers drove first-round RT-PCR of the TCR CDR3. A single record per CDR3 protein comes from TCRdb applying MiXCR to the multiplex PCR reads. The profile shows approximately 370,000 distinct CDR3 sequences, approximately 17% of them singletons. The sequenced material came from blood. The receptors come from a woman in her 30s with Graves' hyperthyroidism that later progressed to Graves' ophthalmopathy.

This clonotype was recorded many times. This chain uses TRBV4-1 with TRBJ1-2; D is uncertain. The V and J ends lost 1 base and 2 bases respectively, with 11 bases between them. Germline V gives CDR1 MGHRA, CDR2 YSYEKL. The CDR3 length is 15 residues. CDR3 in amino acids: CASSQVRATNYGYTF. The CDR3 coding sequence is TGCGCCAGCAGCCAAGTTCGGGCAACCAACTATGGCTACACCTTC.

At least ten counts were recorded for this clonotype. This chain connects TRBV29-1 to TRBJ2-3, with a possible D match to TRBD1 (5 bases). There are 14 residues in the CDR3. V lost 0 bases and J lost 2, with 9 bases in between. Germline CDR1 reads SQVTM; CDR2 reads ANQGSEA. The CDR3 region has the DNA TGCAGCGTTGAAGATTGGGGCAACACAGATACGCAGTATTTT. Residues: CSVEDWGNTDTQYF.

Points on this clonotype: A much larger clonotype is one base distant, so this may be a read error. The chain joins TRBV7-2 to TRBJ2-1; 9 bases are shared with TRBD2. V trimming: 1 base; J trimming: 4 bases; junction bases outside the gene matches: 8. The CDR3 runs to 17 residues. Looked up from germline, CDR1 is SGHTA and CDR2 is FQGNSA. CDR3 coding DNA: TGTACCAGCAGCTTAGTGGCTAGCGGGGCGATTTACAATGAGCAGTTCTTC. Its translation: CTSSLVASGAIYNEQFF.

Worth noting for this clonotype: One junction end does not reproduce the germline sequence, and a read error may be involved. The chain is built from TRBV20-1 and TRBJ1-1; weak D call: TRBD1 (6 bases). The CDR3 totals 19 residues. Germline V gene sequence: CDR1 DFQATT, CDR2 SNEGSKA (reference sequence). CDR3 loop: CNARNTGGHDYLGKTEAFF. Here the CDR3 DNA reads TGCAATGCTAGAAACACCGGGGGACACGATTATTTGGGGAAGACTGAAGCTTTCTTT.

This clonotype has more than one count but fewer than ten. The chain uses TRBV20-1 and TRBJ1-2, with D unclear. Germline-derived CDR1 and CDR2 are DFQATT and SNEGSKA (reference sequence). Trimming pared 1 base from V and 8 bases from J, leaving 14 bases between. The CDR3 loop spans 13 amino acids. The CDR3 reads CSARAPGFLGYTF. As DNA, the CDR3 is TGCAGTGCTAGAGCCCCGGGCTTTCTCGGCTACACCTTC.

V is TRBV9 and J is TRBJ1-2; D may be TRBD1 (5 bases). V was shortened by 3 bases and J by 6 bases, with 12 bases between the two germline ends. This CDR3 region has 13 residues. Germline V CDR1 and CDR2: SGDLS, YYNGEE. CDR3 coding DNA: TGTGCCAGCAGCGCAGGGTTTTTGAATGGCTACACCTTC. Translating it yields CASSAGFLNGYTF. Supplemented by reference TRBV9 and TRBJ1-2, the full variable domain reads DSGVTQTPKHLITATGQRVTLRCSPRSGDLSVYWYQQSLDQGLQFLIQYYNGEERAKGNILERFSAQQFPDLHSELNLSSLELGDSALYFCASSAGFLNGYTFGSGTRLTVV.

This clonotype showed up just a few times. One end of the junction does not line up with germline, which may come from a read error. The chain recombines TRBV29-1 with TRBJ1-2; D gene ambiguous. Per the germline V gene, CDR1 is SQVTM and CDR2 is ANQGSEA. This CDR3 spans 14 amino acids. Here the CDR3 reads CSVSGESHNYDYTF. Here the CDR3 DNA reads TGCAGCGTTTCCGGAGAGTCACATAACTATGACTACACCTTC.

This clonotype has more than one count but fewer than ten. The gene calls are TRBV13 and TRBJ1-6, with D maybe TRBD1 (6 bases). Germline values: CDR1 PRHDT, CDR2 FYEKMQ (reference sequence). The CDR3 runs 16 residues. Trimming cost V 5 bases and J 9 bases, with 20 bases left between them. CDR3 in DNA: TGTGCCAGCAGCGCCCACAGGGTTAACTTGGGTTCACCCCTCCACTTT. This codes for CASSAHRVNLGSPLHF.

This clonotype was seen a few times. The chain employs TRBV5-6 and TRBJ1-1; D perhaps matches TRBD1 (6 bases). The CDR3 is 14 amino acids. The germline V and J ends were trimmed by 5 bases and 1 base, with 12 bases remaining between them. Germline V gene sequence: CDR1 SGHDT, CDR2 YYEEEE. CDR3 protein: CASRKETGNTEAFF. The DNA for the CDR3 is TGTGCCAGCAGGAAGGAGACAGGGAACACTGAAGCTTTCTTT.

This clonotype has a count of ten or more. The gene calls are TRBV2 and TRBJ1-1; D possibly corresponds to TRBD1 (6 bases). There are 13 residues in the CDR3. V was shortened by 7 bases and J by 2 bases, with 11 bases between the two germline ends. The germline V gene encodes CDR1 SNHLY and CDR2 FYNNEI. CDR3 residues: CASNRDTNTEAFF. The CDR3 coding sequence is TGTGCCAGCAACCGGGACACAAACACTGAAGCTTTCTTT.